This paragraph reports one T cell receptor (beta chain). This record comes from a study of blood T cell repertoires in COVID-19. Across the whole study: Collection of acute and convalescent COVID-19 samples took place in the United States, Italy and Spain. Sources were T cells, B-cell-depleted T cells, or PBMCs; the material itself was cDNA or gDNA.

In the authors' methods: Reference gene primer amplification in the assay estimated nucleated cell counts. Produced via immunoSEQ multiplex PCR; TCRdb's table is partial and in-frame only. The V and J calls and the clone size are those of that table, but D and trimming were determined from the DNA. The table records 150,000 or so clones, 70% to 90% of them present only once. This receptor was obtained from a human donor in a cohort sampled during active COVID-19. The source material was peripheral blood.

CDR3 region: CASSQVHRGTGELFF. CDR3 bases: TGTGCCAGCAGCCAAGTACACAGGGGTACCGGGGAGCTGTTTTTT. V usage is TRBV14 and J usage is TRBJ2-2, with 7 bases lining up with TRBD1. With V trimmed by 1 base and J by 5 bases, 4 bases remained unmatched. CDR3 size: 15 residues. Germline V gene data show CDR1 as SGHDN and CDR2 as FVKESK.